This T cell receptor (beta chain) was captured in a study of blood T cell repertoires in COVID-19. Germline trimming cut 6 bases from V and 2 bases from J; bases unmatched to any gene: 3. Per germline, CDR1 MNHEY and CDR2 SVGAGI. This CDR3 has 15 amino acids. Sequencing used immunoSEQ multiplex PCR; TCRdb keeps in-frame clones, though not all of them. The table has about 270,000 clones, approximately 91% seen once. The study assigned cohorts using participant-reported clinical history. This sequence originates from a woman aged 40 to 55 with acute COVID-19. The source material was PBMCs or T cells enriched from blood (not recorded which). This chain joins TRBV6-5 and TRBJ2-3; 12 bases agree with TRBD2. The CDR3 DNA is TGTGCCAGCAGAGGACTAGCGGGGAACACAGATACGCAGTATTTT. Amino acids: CASRGLAGNTDTQYF.